Listed here are 8 T cell receptor gamma chains from one sample, sequenced in a study of Vδ1+ human thymocytes. Findings and caveats of the study: Highly polyclonal TRG and TRD repertoires with Gaussian CDR3 length distributions appeared in thymus.

These receptors' antigens are unknown. RNA was extracted from the cells and then reverse transcribed. Multiplex PCR used pooled V-gene forward primers and a constant-region reverse primer to amplify CDR3s. TCRdb processed the multiplex PCR reads again with the CATT caller. Of about 36,000 gamma-chain clones listed, around 20% were seen once; the top ten hold 1.9%. The sequenced sample consisted of Vdelta1+ gamma-delta thymocytes from the thymus. The sample's subset: FACS-sorted CD3+ TCRalphabeta- TCRVdelta1+ TCRVdelta2- thymocytes. These receptor sequences come from a girl under three years old who had congenital heart surgery.

The V call is TRGV3, the J call TRGJ1 or TRGJ2. The germline gives CDR1 VTNTFY, CDR2 YDVSTARD (reference sequence). The junction had 13 bases not matched to a gene; V was cut back by 3 bases and J by 8 bases. The CDR3 has 14 amino acids. The CDR3 DNA reads as TGTGCCACCTGGGACTTACCCGGGGACCATAAGAAACTCTTT. Protein product: CATWDLPGDHKKLF.

V gene TRGV2 combines with J gene TRGJP2. There are 17 residues in the CDR3. Germline-derived CDR1 and CDR2 are EGSNGY and YDSYNSKV. Trimming removed 0 bases from V and 0 bases from J; junction bases left unmatched: 7. This CDR3 is CATWDGPLDSSDWIKTF. The CDR3 nucleotides are TGTGCCACCTGGGACGGGCCCCTCGATAGTAGTGATTGGATCAAGACGTTT.

The chain recombines TRGV2 with TRGJP2. The V segment lost 5 bases and the J segment 6 bases; nucleotides outside the gene matches: 9. The CDR3 is 14 amino acids. Per germline, CDR1 EGSNGY and CDR2 YDSYNSKV. CDR3 sequence (DNA): TGTGCCACCTGGGCCGTGGAGGGTGATTGGATCAAGACGTTT. Its translation is CATWAVEGDWIKTF.

The V gene is TRGV3, the J gene TRGJP2. V shed 3 bases, J shed 2 bases, and the junction held 6 bases outside the gene matches. This CDR3 is built from 15 residues. Per germline, CDR1 VTNTFY and CDR2 YDVSTARD (reference sequence). This chain's CDR3 is CATWDRTSSDWIKTF. The DNA for the CDR3 is TGTGCCACCTGGGACCGAACGAGTAGTGATTGGATCAAGACGTTT.

This sequence joins TRGV4 and TRGJ1 or TRGJ2. The CDR3 spans 13 residues. Germline V gene data show CDR1 as EGSTGY and CDR2 as YDSYTSSV. V shed 2 bases, J shed 7 bases, and the junction held 8 bases outside the gene matches. CDR3 DNA sequence: TGTGCCACCTGGGATGAGGGGGGGTATAAGAAACTCTTT. Its translation: CATWDEGGYKKLF.

The rearrangement links TRGV9 to TRGJ1 or TRGJ2. Germline values: CDR1 GITISATS, CDR2 ISYDGTV (reference sequence). The CDR3 has 15 residues. With 0 bases clipped from V and 5 bases from J, the junction kept 10 bases outside the gene matches. The CDR3 DNA sequence: TGTGCCTTGTGGGAGGTGTTTGATCGGGATTATAAGAAACTCTTT. Translating gives CALWEVFDRDYKKLF.

By share, this clone ranks as medium-sized (0.01 to 0.1%). Additional DNA sequences in this sample encode the identical CDR3. The chain employs TRGV8 and TRGJ1 or TRGJ2. CDR1 is VENAVY, CDR2 YDSYNSRV, per germline. The V and J ends lost 6 bases and 0 bases, in that order; junction bases with no gene match: 2. This CDR3 is 12 amino acids long. CDR3 loop: CATWTNYYKKLF. CDR3 nucleotides: TGTGCCACCTGGACGAATTATTATAAGAAACTCTTT.

The V and J genes are TRGV5 and TRGJ1 or TRGJ2. CDR1 is VINAFY and CDR2 is YDVSNSKD in the germline V gene. CDR3 size: 11 residues. Germline trimming cut 6 bases from V and 12 bases from J; bases unmatched to any gene: 11. The CDR3 coding sequence is TGTGCCACCTGGTGTCCCGGTAGGAAACTCTTT. Protein sequence: CATWCPGRKLF.